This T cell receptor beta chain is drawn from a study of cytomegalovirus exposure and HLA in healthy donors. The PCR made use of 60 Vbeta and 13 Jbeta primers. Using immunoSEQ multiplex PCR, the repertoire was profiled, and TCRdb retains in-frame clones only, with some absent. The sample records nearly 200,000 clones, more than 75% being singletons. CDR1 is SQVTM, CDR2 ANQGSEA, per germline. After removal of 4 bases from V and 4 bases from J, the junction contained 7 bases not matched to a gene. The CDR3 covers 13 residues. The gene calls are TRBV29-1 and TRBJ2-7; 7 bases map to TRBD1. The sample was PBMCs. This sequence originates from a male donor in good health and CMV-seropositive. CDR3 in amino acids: CSVARDRAYEQYF. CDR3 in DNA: TGCAGCGTTGCTCGCGACAGGGCTTACGAGCAGTACTTC.